The TCR beta chain under discussion was sequenced for a study of control samples from healthy donors and cancer patients. Libraries were prepared by immunoSEQ multiplex PCR; TCRdb keeps only in-frame clonotypes and omits some of them. Among about 89,000 clones listed, 86% were seen once. The sequence came from a man aged 25 to 40 in good health. The source material was blood.

The DNA for the CDR3 is TGCGCCAGCAGTCTAGCGGGGGGGACCGGGGAGCTGTTTTTT. Residues: CASSLAGGTGELFF. The chain recombines TRBV4-1 with TRBJ2-2, with 12 nucleotides matching TRBD2. Per germline, CDR1 MGHRA and CDR2 YSYEKL. V lost 6 bases to trimming and J lost 5 bases; unmatched junction nucleotides: 1. This CDR3 is 14 amino acids long.